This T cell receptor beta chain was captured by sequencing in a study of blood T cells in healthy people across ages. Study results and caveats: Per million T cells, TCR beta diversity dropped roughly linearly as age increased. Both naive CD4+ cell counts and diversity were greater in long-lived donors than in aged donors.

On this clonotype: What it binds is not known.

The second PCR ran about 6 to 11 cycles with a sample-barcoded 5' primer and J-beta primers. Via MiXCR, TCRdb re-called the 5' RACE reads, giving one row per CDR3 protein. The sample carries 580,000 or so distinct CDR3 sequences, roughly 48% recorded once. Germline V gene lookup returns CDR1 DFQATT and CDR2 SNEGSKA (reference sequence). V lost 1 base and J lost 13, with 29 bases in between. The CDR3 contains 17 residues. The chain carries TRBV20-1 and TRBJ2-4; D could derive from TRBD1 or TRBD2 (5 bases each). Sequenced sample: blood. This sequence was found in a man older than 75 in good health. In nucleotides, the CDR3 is TGCAGTGCTAGAGGGGGGTATGGGAAGACAGCACAGTTGGAGCAGTACTTC. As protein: CSARGGYGKTAQLEQYF.